Listed below are T cell receptor beta chains from one sample, sequenced in a study of neoadjuvant anti-PD-1 for oral cavity cancer. The repertoire was sequenced with immunoSEQ multiplex PCR; TCRdb's copy has only in-frame clones and lacks some. Altogether about 7,600 clones are present, about half being singletons, with the ten largest covering about 12%. The sample consisted of tumor tissue, taken before nivolumab (anti-PD-1) treatment. Receptors were obtained from a person between 35 and 79 years old with oral cavity squamous cell carcinoma. CDR3s include the opening cysteine and the closing phenylalanine or tryptophan. Fields, in order: V gene, J gene, clone size, D gene, CDR3 protein, CDR3 DNA. The D gene is left open where the match is weak. Size values are once, few and many counts, or a class for expanded clones, and some rows have none.

v_gene: TRBV6-6
j_gene: TRBJ1-1
abundance: few
d_gene: .
CDR3aa: CASRPLTGMENTEAFF
CDR3nt: TGTGCCAGCAGGCCCCTAACAGGGATGGAGAACACTGAAGCTTTCTTT

v_gene: TRBV28
j_gene: TRBJ1-4
abundance: .
d_gene: .
CDR3aa: CASSFTVFEKLFF
CDR3nt: TGTGCCAGCAGTTTTACGGTATTTGAAAAACTGTTTTTT

v_gene: TRBV28
j_gene: TRBJ2-3
abundance: .
d_gene: TRBD1
CDR3aa: CASSLSQGASTDTQYF
CDR3nt: TGTGCCAGCAGTTTATCCCAGGGGGCTAGCACAGATACGCAGTATTTT

v_gene: TRBV6-1
j_gene: TRBJ2-1
abundance: once
d_gene: TRBD2
CDR3aa: CASSEGLLAGVNEQFF
CDR3nt: TGTGCCAGCAGTGAAGGGCTCCTAGCGGGAGTCAATGAGCAGTTCTTC

v_gene: TRBV27
j_gene: TRBJ2-3
abundance: .
d_gene: TRBD2
CDR3aa: CASSPTTSGNTQYF
CDR3nt: TGTGCCAGCAGTCCAACGACTAGCGGGAATACGCAGTATTTT

v_gene: TRBV4-1
j_gene: TRBJ2-4
abundance: .
d_gene: .
CDR3aa: CASSQGVPGELAKNIQYF
CDR3nt: TGCGCCAGCAGCCAAGGGGTCCCAGGGGAGTTAGCCAAAAACATTCAGTACTTC

v_gene: TRBV27
j_gene: TRBJ1-1
abundance: .
d_gene: .
CDR3aa: CASSLVRGTTFF
CDR3nt: TGTGCCAGCAGTCTTGTAAGGGGGACAACTTTCTTT

v_gene: TRBV19
j_gene: TRBJ1-2
abundance: few
d_gene: TRBD1
CDR3aa: CASSSGTGEGYGYTF
CDR3nt: TGTGCCAGTAGTAGCGGGACAGGGGAAGGTTATGGCTACACCTTC

v_gene: TRBV7-2
j_gene: TRBJ2-7
abundance: .
d_gene: TRBD2
CDR3aa: CASSRTSGAYEQYF
CDR3nt: TGTGCCAGCAGCCGCACTAGCGGCGCCTACGAGCAGTACTTC

v_gene: TRBV7-9
j_gene: TRBJ2-6
abundance: .
d_gene: .
CDR3aa: CASSSTLLGANVLTF
CDR3nt: TGTGCCAGCAGCTCAACTCTCCTCGGGGCCAACGTCCTGACTTTC

v_gene: TRBV11-2
j_gene: TRBJ2-1
abundance: .
d_gene: .
CDR3aa: CASSFAFGRYNEQFF
CDR3nt: TGTGCCAGCAGCTTTGCATTCGGCCGGTACAATGAGCAGTTCTTC